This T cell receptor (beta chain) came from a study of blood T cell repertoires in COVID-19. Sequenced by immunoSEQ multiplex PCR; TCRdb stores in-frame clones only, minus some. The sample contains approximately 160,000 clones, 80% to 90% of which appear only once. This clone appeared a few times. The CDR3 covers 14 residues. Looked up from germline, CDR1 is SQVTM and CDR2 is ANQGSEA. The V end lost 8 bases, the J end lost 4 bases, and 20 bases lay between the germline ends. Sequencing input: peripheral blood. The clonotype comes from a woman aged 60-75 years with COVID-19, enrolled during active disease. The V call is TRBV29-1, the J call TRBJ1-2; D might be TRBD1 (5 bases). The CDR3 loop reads CSYQTQQAPYGYTF. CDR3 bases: TGCAGCTATCAGACCCAACAGGCTCCCTATGGCTACACCTTC.